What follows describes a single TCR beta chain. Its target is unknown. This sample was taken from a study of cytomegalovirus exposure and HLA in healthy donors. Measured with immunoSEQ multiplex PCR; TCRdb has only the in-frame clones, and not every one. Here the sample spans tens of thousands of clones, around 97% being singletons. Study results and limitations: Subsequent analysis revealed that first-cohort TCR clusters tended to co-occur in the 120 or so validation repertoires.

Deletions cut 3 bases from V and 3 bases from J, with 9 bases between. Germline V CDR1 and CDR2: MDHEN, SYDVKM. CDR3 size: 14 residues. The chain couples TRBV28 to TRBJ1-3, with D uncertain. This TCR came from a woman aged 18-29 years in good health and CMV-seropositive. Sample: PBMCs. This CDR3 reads CASSFTFGGNTIYF. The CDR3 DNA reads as TGTGCCAGCAGTTTTACTTTTGGTGGAAACACCATATATTTT.